These 23 T cell receptor beta chains were all obtained from the same sample, sequenced in a study of T cells in localized non-small cell lung cancer. Profiling relied on immunoSEQ multiplex PCR, and the TCRdb table lists in-frame clones only, not all of them. Among tens of thousands of clones listed, roughly 84% were seen once. The sequenced sample was peripheral blood mononuclear cells, obtained before any cancer treatment. The source is a man aged 40 to 70 with stage III lung adenocarcinoma.

The J gene is TRBJ1-6, the V gene TRBV30; a weak D match, TRBD1 (6 bases). The CDR3 length is 15 residues. The V end was cut by 1 base, the J end by 3 bases, with 10 bases between. The germline V gene has CDR1 GTSNPN and CDR2 SVGIG (reference sequence). The CDR3 region is CAWSATGFYNSPLHF. The CDR3 region has the DNA TGTGCCTGGAGTGCTACAGGGTTCTATAATTCACCCCTCCACTTT.

This chain links TRBV29-1 with TRBJ2-1; 7 bases are shared with TRBD2. CDR1 is SQVTM, CDR2 ANQGSEA, per germline. CDR3 length equals 15 residues. V was clipped by 4 bases and J by 3 bases; unmatched bases: 9. Here the CDR3 DNA reads TGCAGCGTTGGGGAGGGTAGCGCGAGCTACAATGAGCAGTTCTTC. Its protein product is CSVGEGSASYNEQFF.

This clone was seen more than once but under ten times. The chain uses TRBV4-2 and TRBJ1-1; D gene unclear. The CDR3 is made up of 15 amino acids. Germline assignment: CDR1 LGHNA and CDR2 YNFKEQ. V lost 2 bases, J lost 0 bases, and 10 bases lay in between. The CDR3 region is CASSQMGVMNTEAFF. DNA for the CDR3: TGTGCCAGCAGCCAAATGGGAGTGATGAACACTGAAGCTTTCTTT.

The chain links TRBV29-1 to TRBJ1-5; possible D gene TRBD1, 6 bases. CDR1 is SQVTM and CDR2 is ANQGSEA in the germline V gene. CDR3 length equals 12 residues. Deletions cut 4 bases from V and 7 bases from J, with 11 bases between. The CDR3 region has the DNA TGCAGCGTTGGGGAAGGGGGACAGCCCCAGCATTTT. This encodes CSVGEGGQPQHF.

This clone has only a few counts. This chain uses TRBV21-1 with TRBJ1-5. TRBV21-1 is classified as a pseudogene. This CDR3 has 16 amino acids. The CDR3 sequence is CASSKARGQGNQPQHF. The CDR3 coding sequence is TGTGCCAGCAGCAAAGCACGGGGGCAGGGGAATCAGCCCCAGCATTTT.

This sequence joins TRBV5-1 and TRBJ1-2; D not certain. Per germline, CDR1 SGHRS and CDR2 YFSETQ. The CDR3 is 12 amino acids. V lost 4 bases and J lost 8, with 12 bases in between. CDR3 sequence (DNA): TGCGCCAGCAGCGCCTATTCGGAAGGCTACACCTTC. It codes for CASSAYSEGYTF.

This rearrangement joins TRBV11-2 to TRBJ2-1; TRBD2 is a possible D gene (5 bases). CDR3 length: 17 residues. Trimming shortened V by 0 bases and J by 9 bases, and 21 bases separated the two germline ends. Per the germline V gene, CDR1 is SGHAT and CDR2 is FQNNGV. The CDR3 nucleotides read TGTGCCAGCAGCTTAGAATACGGAGGAGGTAAGAAAGGTGAGCAGTTCTTC. Amino acid sequence: CASSLEYGGGKKGEQFF.

This chain uses TRBV5-4 with TRBJ1-2; 8 bases line up with TRBD1. The CDR3 totals 14 residues. With 4 bases clipped from V and 6 bases from J, the junction kept 8 bases outside the gene matches. Germline values: CDR1 SGHNT, CDR2 YYREEE (reference sequence). CDR3 amino acids: CASSPPDRVDGYTF. The CDR3 DNA follows: TGTGCCAGCAGCCCACCGGACAGGGTGGATGGCTACACCTTC.

This chain uses TRBV5-1 with TRBJ2-5; the D gene is possibly TRBD1 (5 bases). CDR1 is SGHRS, CDR2 YFSETQ, per germline. V was pared by 0 bases and J by 0 bases, with 9 bases between. The length of the CDR3 is 15 residues. The CDR3 DNA reads as TGCGCCAGCAGCTTGGCTCAGGGTTACCAAGAGACCCAGTACTTC. Translation: CASSLAQGYQETQYF. Based on the CDR3 plus reference TRBV5-1 and TRBJ2-5, the full variable domain is KAGVTQTPRYLIKTRGQQVTLSCSPISGHRSVSWYQQTPGQGLQFLFEYFSETQRNKGNFPGRFSGRQFSNSRSEMNVSTLELGDSALYLCASSLAQGYQETQYFGPGTRLLVL.

The chain recombines TRBV20-1 with TRBJ2-7; unclear D gene. Per the germline V gene, CDR1 is DFQATT and CDR2 is SNEGSKA (reference sequence). The CDR3 is made up of 11 amino acids. Trimming took off 5 bases at V and 6 bases at J, with 11 bases between the two ends. In nucleotides, the CDR3 is TGCAGTGCTTCCCCGGCGGTCGAGCAGTACTTC. It yields the protein CSASPAVEQYF.

The chain is built from TRBV7-2 and TRBJ2-5; D gene ambiguous. Trimming pared 5 bases from V and 2 bases from J, leaving 15 bases between. The CDR3 contains 15 residues. Germline-derived CDR1 and CDR2 are SGHTA and FQGNSA. In DNA, the CDR3 is TGTGCCAGCAGCCCGACCCTAACATTACAAGAGACCCAGTACTTC. Protein product: CASSPTLTLQETQYF.

The rearrangement uses TRBV4-2 and TRBJ2-7, with D perhaps matching TRBD1 (6 bases). The V gene lost 1 base and the J gene lost 0 bases, with 10 bases spanning the gap. Germline-derived CDR1 and CDR2 are LGHNA and YNFKEQ. The CDR3 consists of 15 residues. CDR3 region: CASSQGQGISYEQYF. DNA for the CDR3: TGTGCCAGCAGCCAAGGGCAGGGGATCTCCTACGAGCAGTACTTC.

This chain connects TRBV2 to TRBJ1-1; 9 bases are a match to TRBD1. The CDR3 length is 16 residues. Trimming took 3 bases from V and 1 from J; bases not matched to a gene: 6. CDR1 is SNHLY and CDR2 is FYNNEI in the germline V gene. CDR3 bases: TGTGCCAGCAGTGATGGGACAGGGACGGGGAACACTGAAGCTTTCTTT. Encoded protein: CASSDGTGTGNTEAFF.

The chain couples TRBV7-2 to TRBJ2-3; 9 bases line up with TRBD2. The J segment lost 3 bases and the V segment lost 4 bases, leaving 14 bases of the junction unmatched. The CDR3 covers 18 residues. Germline V gene lookup returns CDR1 SGHTA and CDR2 FQGNSA. CDR3 nucleotides: TGTGCCAGCAGCTCCCTCGGAGCGGGGGGTTACAAGACAGATACGCAGTATTTT. Translation: CASSSLGAGGYKTDTQYF.

This chain links TRBV7-2 with TRBJ1-2; 7 nucleotides line up with TRBD1. V shed 5 bases, J shed 1 base, and the junction held 7 bases outside the gene matches. Germline V gene data show CDR1 as SGHTA and CDR2 as FQGNSA. CDR3 size: 15 residues. CDR3 in DNA: TGTGCCAGCAGCCGGGGGGGGGACAGTAACTATGGCTACACCTTC. Encoded protein: CASSRGGDSNYGYTF. Complete variable domain (other parts from reference TRBV7-2 and TRBJ1-2): GAGVSQSPSNKVTEKGKDVELRCDPISGHTALYWYRQSLGQGLEFLIYFQGNSAPDKSGLPSDRFSAERTGGSVSTLTIQRTQQEDSAVYLCASSRGGDSNYGYTFGSGTRLTVV.

The gene calls are TRBV7-2 and TRBJ2-7; a weak D match, TRBD2 (6 bases). The CDR3 is 15 residues long. V was trimmed by 5 bases and J by 5 bases, leaving 19 bases between them. Germline V gene sequence: CDR1 SGHTA, CDR2 FQGNSA. CDR3 DNA sequence: TGTGCCAGCAGCCCCCAAGACTCGCGGGGAGACGAGCAGTACTTC. Amino acid sequence: CASSPQDSRGDEQYF. The full variable domain, in which reference TRBV7-2 and TRBJ2-7 provide the parts outside the CDR3, is GAGVSQSPSNKVTEKGKDVELRCDPISGHTALYWYRQSLGQGLEFLIYFQGNSAPDKSGLPSDRFSAERTGGSVSTLTIQRTQQEDSAVYLCASSPQDSRGDEQYFGPGTRLTVT.

The V call is TRBV7-6, the J call TRBJ1-3; perhaps TRBD1 as D (5 bases). CDR1 is SGHVS and CDR2 is FNYEAQ in the germline V gene. With 5 bases removed from V and 0 bases from J, the gap between germline ends came to 20 bases. The CDR3 has 18 amino acids. The CDR3 nucleotides read TGTGCCAGCAGCCAAACTCCGACGGGGGGAGGCTCTGGAAACACCATATATTTT. Translating it yields CASSQTPTGGGSGNTIYF.

This chain links TRBV14 with TRBJ2-1; the match to TRBD2 covers 10 bases. Germline V lookup: CDR1 SGHDN, CDR2 FVKESK. Trimming at V came to 1 base and at J to 3 bases, leaving 3 bases not matched to a gene. This CDR3 has 16 residues. CDR3 sequence: CASSQGKRGGYNEQFF. CDR3 DNA: TGTGCCAGCAGCCAAGGTAAGCGGGGGGGCTACAATGAGCAGTTCTTC. Looking up the rest from reference TRBV14 and TRBJ2-1 gives the full variable domain: EAGVTQFPSHSVIEKGQTVTLRCDPISGHDNLYWYRRVMGKEIKFLLHFVKESKQDESGMPNNRFLAERTGGTYSTLKVQPAELEDSGVYFCASSQGKRGGYNEQFFGPGTRLTVL.

This clone was seen only a few times. The chain is built from TRBV2 and TRBJ2-5; possible D gene TRBD2, 5 bases. This CDR3 is 12 amino acids long. Looked up from germline, CDR1 is SNHLY and CDR2 is FYNNEI. Trimming pared 5 bases from V and 5 bases from J, leaving 9 bases between. CDR3 sequence reads: CASSSSMETQYF. The CDR3 bases are TGTGCCAGCAGTTCTAGCATGGAGACCCAGTACTTC.

The rearrangement links TRBV19 to TRBJ1-5, with TRBD1 identical over 8 bases. Germline V gene sequence: CDR1 LNHDA, CDR2 SQIVND (reference sequence). V was clipped by 0 bases and J by 2 bases; unmatched bases: 3. There are 16 residues in the CDR3. CDR3 sequence: CASSIEGQGGNQPQHF. DNA for the CDR3: TGTGCCAGTAGTATAGAAGGACAGGGAGGCAATCAGCCCCAGCATTTT.

The rearrangement uses TRBV7-9 and TRBJ2-5; TRBD2 might be the D (6 bases). CDR3 size: 13 residues. CDR1 and CDR2 from the germline V gene are SEHNR and FQNEAQ (reference sequence). Deletions cut 6 bases from V and 0 bases from J, with 8 bases between. The CDR3 nucleotides read TGTGCCAGCAGAAGCGGGTACCAAGAGACCCAGTACTTC. Protein product: CASRSGYQETQYF.

The chain couples TRBV7-7 to TRBJ2-7; no clear D. Germline CDR1 reads SSHAT; CDR2 reads FNYEAQ (reference sequence). The CDR3 spans 13 residues. V lost 0 bases, J lost 3 bases, and 6 bases lay in between. CDR3 residues: CASSLAPNYEQYF. The CDR3 DNA is TGTGCCAGCAGCTTAGCGCCGAACTACGAGCAGTACTTC.

The chain recombines TRBV15 with TRBJ1-4, with TRBD1 matching 7 bases. V shed 1 base and J 6 bases; nucleotides not matched to a gene: 8. The CDR3 covers 16 residues. Looked up from germline, CDR1 is LNHNV and CDR2 is YYDKDF (reference sequence). CDR3 loop: CATSRVSGRGDEKLFF. For the CDR3, the DNA is TGTGCCACCAGCAGAGTCTCGGGCAGGGGGGATGAAAAACTGTTTTTT.